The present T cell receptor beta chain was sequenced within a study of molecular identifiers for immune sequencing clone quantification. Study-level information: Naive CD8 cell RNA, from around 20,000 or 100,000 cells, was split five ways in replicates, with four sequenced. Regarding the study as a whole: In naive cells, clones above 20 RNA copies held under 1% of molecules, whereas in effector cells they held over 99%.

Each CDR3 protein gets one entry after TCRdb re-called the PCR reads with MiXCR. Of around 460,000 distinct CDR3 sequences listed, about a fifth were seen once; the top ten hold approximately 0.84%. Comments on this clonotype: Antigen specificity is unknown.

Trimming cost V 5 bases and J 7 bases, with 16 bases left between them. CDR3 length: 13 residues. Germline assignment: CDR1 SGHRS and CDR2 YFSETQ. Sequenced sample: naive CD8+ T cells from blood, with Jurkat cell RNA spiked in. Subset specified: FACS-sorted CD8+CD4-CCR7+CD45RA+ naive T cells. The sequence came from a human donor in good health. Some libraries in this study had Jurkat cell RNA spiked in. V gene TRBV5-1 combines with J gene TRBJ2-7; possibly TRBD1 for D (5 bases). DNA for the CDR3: TGCGCCAGCAGAGCACAGGTGGAGTGGGAGCAGTACTTC. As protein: CASRAQVEWEQYF.